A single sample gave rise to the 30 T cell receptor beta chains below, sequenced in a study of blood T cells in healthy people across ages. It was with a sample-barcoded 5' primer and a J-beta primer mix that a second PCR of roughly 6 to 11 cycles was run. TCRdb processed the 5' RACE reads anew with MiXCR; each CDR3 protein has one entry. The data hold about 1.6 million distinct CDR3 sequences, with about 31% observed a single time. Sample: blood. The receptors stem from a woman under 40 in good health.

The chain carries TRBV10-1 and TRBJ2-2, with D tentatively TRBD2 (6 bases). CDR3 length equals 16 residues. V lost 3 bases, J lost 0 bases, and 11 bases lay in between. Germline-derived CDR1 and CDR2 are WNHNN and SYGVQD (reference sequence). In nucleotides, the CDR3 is TGCGCCAGCAGTGATACGGGAGCATCGAACACCGGGGAGCTGTTTTTT. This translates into CASSDTGASNTGELFF.

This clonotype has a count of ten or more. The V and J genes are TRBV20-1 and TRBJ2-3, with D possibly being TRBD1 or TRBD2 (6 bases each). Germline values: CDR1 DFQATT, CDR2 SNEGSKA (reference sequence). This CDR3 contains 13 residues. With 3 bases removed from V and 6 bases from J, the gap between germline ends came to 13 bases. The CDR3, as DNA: TGCAGTGCTAGGGGGGGCCATTCGGATACGCAGTATTTT. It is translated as CSARGGHSDTQYF.

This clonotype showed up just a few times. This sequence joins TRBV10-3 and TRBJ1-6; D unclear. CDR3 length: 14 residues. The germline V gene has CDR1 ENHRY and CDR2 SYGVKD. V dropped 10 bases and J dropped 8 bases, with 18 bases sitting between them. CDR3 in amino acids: CATGPVGEDSPLHF. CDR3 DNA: TGTGCCACCGGCCCGGTCGGCGAAGATTCACCCCTCCACTTT.

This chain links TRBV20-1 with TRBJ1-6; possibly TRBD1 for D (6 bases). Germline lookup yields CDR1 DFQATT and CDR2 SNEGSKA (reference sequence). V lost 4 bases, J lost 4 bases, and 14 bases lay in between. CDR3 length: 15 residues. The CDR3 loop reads CSATYTGSYNSPLHF. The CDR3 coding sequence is TGCAGTGCTACTTATACAGGGTCTTATAATTCACCCCTCCACTTT.

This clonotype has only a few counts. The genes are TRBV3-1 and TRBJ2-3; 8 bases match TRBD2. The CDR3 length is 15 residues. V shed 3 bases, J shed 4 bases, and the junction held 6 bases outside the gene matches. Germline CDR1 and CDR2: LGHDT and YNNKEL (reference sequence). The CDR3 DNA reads TGTGCCAGCAGCCATCCCCGGGGGGGGGCAGATACGCAGTATTTT. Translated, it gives CASSHPRGGADTQYF.

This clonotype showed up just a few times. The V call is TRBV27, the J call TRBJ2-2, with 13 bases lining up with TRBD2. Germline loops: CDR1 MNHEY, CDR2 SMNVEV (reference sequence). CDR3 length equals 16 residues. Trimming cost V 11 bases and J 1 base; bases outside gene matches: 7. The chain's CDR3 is CAAGLAGLGNTGELFF. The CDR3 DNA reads TGTGCCGCGGGACTAGCGGGATTAGGGAACACCGGGGAGCTGTTTTTT.

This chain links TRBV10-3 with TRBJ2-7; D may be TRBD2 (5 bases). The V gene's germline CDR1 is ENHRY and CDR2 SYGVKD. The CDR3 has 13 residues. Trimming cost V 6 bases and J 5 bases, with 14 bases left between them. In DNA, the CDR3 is TGTGCCATCAGGCCTACTAGTGGGCACGAGCAGTACTTC. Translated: CAIRPTSGHEQYF.

CDR3 residues: CASSLPPWRGAARDTQYF. The CDR3 nucleotides read TGTGCCAGCAGCTTACCCCCTTGGCGGGGGGCAGCGCGCGATACGCAGTATTTT. This rearrangement joins TRBV7-2 to TRBJ2-3; the match to TRBD2 covers 8 bases. Per germline, CDR1 SGHTA and CDR2 FQGNSA. The V gene end was trimmed by 2 bases and the J gene end by 6 bases; junction bases not matched to a gene: 16. The CDR3 has 18 residues.

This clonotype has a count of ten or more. CDR3 residues: CASSLGLAVGSQYF. In DNA, the CDR3 is TGTGCCAGCAGCTTAGGGCTAGCGGTGGGGAGCCAGTACTTC. This chain connects TRBV13 to TRBJ2-5, with TRBD2 identical over 7 bases. The CDR3 length is 14 residues. CDR1 PRHDT and CDR2 FYEKMQ come from the germline V gene (reference sequence). V was pared by 0 bases and J by 10 bases, with 8 bases of the junction left unmatched.

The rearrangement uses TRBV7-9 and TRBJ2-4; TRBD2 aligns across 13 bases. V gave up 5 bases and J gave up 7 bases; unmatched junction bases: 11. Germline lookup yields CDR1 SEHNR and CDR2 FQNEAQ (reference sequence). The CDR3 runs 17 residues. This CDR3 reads CASSPRGGLAGSNIQYF. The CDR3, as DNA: TGTGCCAGCAGCCCTAGGGGGGGACTAGCGGGATCGAACATTCAGTACTTC.

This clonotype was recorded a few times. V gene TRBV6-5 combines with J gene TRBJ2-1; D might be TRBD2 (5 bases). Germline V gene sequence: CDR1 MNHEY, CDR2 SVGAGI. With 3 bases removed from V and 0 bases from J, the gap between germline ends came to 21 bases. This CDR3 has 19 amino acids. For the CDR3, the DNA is TGTGCCAGCAGTTATTCGCTCGGACCACCGGGGAGCTCCTACAATGAGCAGTTCTTC. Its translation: CASSYSLGPPGSSYNEQFF.

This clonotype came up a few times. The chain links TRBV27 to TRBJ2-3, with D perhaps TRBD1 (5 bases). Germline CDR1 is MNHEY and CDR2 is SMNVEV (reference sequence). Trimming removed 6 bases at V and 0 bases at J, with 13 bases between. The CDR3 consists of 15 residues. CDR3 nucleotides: TGTGCCAGCAGCGATAGGGGTTTTAGCACAGATACGCAGTATTTT. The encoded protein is CASSDRGFSTDTQYF.

CDR3 region: CASSQEPGTSSSYNEQFF. CDR3 DNA: TGCGCCAGCAGCCAAGAGCCGGGGACTTCCAGCTCCTACAATGAGCAGTTCTTC. V gene TRBV4-1 combines with J gene TRBJ2-1; D is perhaps TRBD2 (6 bases). The CDR3 has 18 residues. V lost 0 bases and J 0 bases, leaving 15 bases between the germline ends. CDR1 and CDR2 (germline): MGHRA, YSYEKL.

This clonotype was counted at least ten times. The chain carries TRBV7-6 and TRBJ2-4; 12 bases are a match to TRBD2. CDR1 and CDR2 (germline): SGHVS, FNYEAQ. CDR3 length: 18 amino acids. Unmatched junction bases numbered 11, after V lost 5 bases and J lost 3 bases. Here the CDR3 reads CASSLRTSGAGGKNIQYF. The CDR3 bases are TGTGCCAGCAGCCTCCGGACTAGCGGGGCCGGTGGCAAAAACATTCAGTACTTC. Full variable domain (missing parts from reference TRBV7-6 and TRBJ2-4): GAGVSQSPRYKVTKRGQDVALRCDPISGHVSLYWYRQALGQGPEFLTYFNYEAQQDKSGLPNDRFSAERPEGSISTLTIQRTEQRDSAMYRCASSLRTSGAGGKNIQYFGAGTRLSVL.

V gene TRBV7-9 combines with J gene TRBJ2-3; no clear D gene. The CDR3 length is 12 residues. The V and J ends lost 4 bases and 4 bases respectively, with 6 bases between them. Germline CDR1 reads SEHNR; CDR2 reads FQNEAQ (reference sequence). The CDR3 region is CASSWAPDTQYF. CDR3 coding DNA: TGTGCCAGCAGCTGGGCCCCAGATACGCAGTATTTT.

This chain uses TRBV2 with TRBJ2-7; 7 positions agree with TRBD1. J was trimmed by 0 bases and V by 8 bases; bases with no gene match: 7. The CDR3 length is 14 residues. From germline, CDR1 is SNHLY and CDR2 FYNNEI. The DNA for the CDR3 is TGTGCCAGCGGCCGGGACAGAAGCTCCTACGAGCAGTACTTC. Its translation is CASGRDRSSYEQYF.

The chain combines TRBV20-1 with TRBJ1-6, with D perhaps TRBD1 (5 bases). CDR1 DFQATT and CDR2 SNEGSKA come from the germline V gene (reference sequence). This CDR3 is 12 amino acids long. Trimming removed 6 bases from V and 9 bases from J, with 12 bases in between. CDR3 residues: CSARDGVSPLHF. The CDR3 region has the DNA TGCAGTGCGAGGGACGGCGTTTCACCCCTCCACTTT.

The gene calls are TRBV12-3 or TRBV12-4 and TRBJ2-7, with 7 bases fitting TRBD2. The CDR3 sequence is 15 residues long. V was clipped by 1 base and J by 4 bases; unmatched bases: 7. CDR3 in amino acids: CASSLVAGRTYEQYF. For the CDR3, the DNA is TGTGCCAGCAGTTTAGTAGCGGGTAGGACTTACGAGCAGTACTTC.

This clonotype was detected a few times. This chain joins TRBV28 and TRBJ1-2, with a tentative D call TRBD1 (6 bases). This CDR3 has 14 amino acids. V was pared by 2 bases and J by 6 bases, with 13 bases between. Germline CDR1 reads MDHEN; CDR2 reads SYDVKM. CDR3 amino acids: CASSLGGQTNGYTF. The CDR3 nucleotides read TGTGCCAGCAGTTTAGGGGGCCAGACCAATGGCTACACCTTC.

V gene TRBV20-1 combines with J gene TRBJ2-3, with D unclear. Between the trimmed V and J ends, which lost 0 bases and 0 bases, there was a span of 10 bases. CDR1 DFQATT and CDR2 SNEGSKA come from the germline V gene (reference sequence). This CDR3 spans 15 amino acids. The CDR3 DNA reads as TGCAGTGCTAGAGATGGCCAGGCTAGCACAGATACGCAGTATTTT. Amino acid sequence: CSARDGQASTDTQYF.

The CDR3 sequence: CSAPVPGRTTEAFF. The CDR3 DNA reads as TGCAGTGCCCCAGTCCCGGGGCGCACCACTGAAGCTTTCTTT. The chain uses TRBV20-1 and TRBJ1-1, with TRBD1 as a possible D gene (5 bases). This CDR3 region has 14 residues. V lost 6 bases and J 4 bases, leaving 18 bases between the germline ends. Germline CDR1 reads DFQATT; CDR2 reads SNEGSKA (reference sequence).

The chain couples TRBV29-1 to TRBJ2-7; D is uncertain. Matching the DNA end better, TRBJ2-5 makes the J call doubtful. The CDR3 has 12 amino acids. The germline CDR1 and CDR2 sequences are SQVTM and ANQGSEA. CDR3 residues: CTAGQREETQYF. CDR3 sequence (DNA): TGCACCGCTGGGCAGCGCGAAGAGACCCAGTACTTC.

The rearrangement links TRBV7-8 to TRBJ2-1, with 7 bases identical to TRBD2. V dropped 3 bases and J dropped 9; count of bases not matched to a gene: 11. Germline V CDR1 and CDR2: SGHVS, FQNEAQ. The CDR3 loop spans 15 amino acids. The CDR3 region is CASSFGGRALGEQFF. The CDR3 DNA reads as TGTGCCAGCAGCTTTGGAGGGAGGGCCTTGGGTGAGCAGTTCTTC. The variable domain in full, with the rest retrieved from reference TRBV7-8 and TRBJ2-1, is GAGVSQSPRYKVAKRGQDVALRCDPISGHVSLFWYQQALGQGPEFLTYFQNEAQLDKSGLPSDRFFAERPEGSVSTLKIQRTQQEDSAVYLCASSFGGRALGEQFFGPGTRLTVL.

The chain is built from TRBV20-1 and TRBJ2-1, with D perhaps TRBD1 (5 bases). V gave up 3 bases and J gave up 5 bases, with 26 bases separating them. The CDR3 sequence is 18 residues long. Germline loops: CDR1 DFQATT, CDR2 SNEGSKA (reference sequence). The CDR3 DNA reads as TGCAGTGCTAGGGTGGGCCCTAGGACATTCGGCTTGAACAATGAGCAGTTCTTC. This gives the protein CSARVGPRTFGLNNEQFF.

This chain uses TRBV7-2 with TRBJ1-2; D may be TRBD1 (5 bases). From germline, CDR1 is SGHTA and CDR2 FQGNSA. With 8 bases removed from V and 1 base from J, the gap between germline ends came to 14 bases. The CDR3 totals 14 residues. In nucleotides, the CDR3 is TGTGCCAGCGCCACGGGGCTTGGTAACTATGGCTACACCTTC. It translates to CASATGLGNYGYTF.

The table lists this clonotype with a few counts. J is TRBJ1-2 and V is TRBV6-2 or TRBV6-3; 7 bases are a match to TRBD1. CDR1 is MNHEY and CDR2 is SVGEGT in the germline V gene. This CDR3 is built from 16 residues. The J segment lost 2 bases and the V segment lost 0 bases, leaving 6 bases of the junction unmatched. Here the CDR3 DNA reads TGTGCCAGCAGTTACTCGTCAACAGGGGTCAACTATGGCTACACCTTC. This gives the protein CASSYSSTGVNYGYTF.

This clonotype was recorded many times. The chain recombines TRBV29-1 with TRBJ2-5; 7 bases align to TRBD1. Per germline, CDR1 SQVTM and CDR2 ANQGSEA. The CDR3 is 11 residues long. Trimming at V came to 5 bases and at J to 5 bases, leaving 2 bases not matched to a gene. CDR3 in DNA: TGCAGCGTTCACAGGGGTGAGACCCAGTACTTC. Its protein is CSVHRGETQYF.

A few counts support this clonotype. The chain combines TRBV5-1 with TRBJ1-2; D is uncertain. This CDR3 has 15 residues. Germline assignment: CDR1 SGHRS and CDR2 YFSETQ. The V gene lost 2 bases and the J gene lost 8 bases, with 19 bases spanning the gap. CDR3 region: CASSFGSPGTSGYTF. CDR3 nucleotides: TGCGCCAGCAGCTTCGGATCCCCGGGAACCTCAGGCTACACCTTC.

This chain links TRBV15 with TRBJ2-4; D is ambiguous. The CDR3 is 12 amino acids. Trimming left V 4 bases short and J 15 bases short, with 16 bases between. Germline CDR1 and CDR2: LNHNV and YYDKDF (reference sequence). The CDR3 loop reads CATSTEKMERYF. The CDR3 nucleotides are TGTGCCACCAGCACCGAGAAGATGGAGCGGTACTTC.

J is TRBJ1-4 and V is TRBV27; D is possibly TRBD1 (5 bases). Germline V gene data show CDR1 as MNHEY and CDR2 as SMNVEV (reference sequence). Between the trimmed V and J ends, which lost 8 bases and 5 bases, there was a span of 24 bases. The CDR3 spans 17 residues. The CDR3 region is CASSKTGGEEENEKLFF. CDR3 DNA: TGTGCCAGCTCAAAAACGGGAGGGGAAGAGGAAAATGAAAAACTGTTTTTT.